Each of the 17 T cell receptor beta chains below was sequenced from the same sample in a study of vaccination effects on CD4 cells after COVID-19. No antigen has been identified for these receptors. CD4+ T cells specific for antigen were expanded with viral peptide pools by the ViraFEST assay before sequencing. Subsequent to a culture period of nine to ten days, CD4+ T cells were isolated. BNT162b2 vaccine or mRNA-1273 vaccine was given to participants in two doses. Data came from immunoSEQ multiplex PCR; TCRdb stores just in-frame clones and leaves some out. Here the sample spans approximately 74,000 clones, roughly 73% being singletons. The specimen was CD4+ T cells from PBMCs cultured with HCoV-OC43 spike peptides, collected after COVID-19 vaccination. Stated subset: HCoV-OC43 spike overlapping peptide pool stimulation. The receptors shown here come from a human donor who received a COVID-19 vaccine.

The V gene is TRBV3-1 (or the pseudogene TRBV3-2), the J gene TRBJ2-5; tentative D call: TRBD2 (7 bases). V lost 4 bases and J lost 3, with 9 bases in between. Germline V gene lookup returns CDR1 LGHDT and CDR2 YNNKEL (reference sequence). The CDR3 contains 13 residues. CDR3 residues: CASSRGGEETQYF. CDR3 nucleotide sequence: TGTGCCAGCAGCCGAGGGGGGGAAGAGACCCAGTACTTC.

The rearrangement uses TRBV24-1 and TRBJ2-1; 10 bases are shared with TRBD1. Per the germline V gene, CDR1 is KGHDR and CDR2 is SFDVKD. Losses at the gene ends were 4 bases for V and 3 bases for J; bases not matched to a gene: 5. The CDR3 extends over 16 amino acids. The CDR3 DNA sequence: TGTGCCACCAGTGACACGACAGGGGGCTTCTACAATGAGCAGTTCTTC. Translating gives CATSDTTGGFYNEQFF.

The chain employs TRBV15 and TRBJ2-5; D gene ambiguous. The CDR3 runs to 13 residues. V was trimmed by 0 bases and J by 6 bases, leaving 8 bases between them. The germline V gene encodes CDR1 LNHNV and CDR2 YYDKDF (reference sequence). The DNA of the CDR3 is TGTGCCACCAGCAGAGATAGGTCGAAGACCCAGTACTTC. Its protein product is CATSRDRSKTQYF.

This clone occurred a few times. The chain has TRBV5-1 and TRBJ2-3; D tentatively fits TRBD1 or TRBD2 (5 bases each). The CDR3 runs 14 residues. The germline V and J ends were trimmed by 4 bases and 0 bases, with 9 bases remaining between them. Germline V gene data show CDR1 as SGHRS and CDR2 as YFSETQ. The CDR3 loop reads CASSGGPSTDTQYF. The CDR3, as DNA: TGCGCCAGCAGCGGGGGACCCAGCACAGATACGCAGTATTTT.

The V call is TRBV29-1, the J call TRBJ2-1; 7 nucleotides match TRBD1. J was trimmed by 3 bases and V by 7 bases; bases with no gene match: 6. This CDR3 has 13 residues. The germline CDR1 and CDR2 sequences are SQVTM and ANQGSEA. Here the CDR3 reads CSAGTDIYNEQFF. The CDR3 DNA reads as TGCAGCGCTGGGACAGACATCTACAATGAGCAGTTCTTC.

In nucleotides, the CDR3 is TGCGCCAGCAGCCCCAGACAGGGGTCGCCAGATACGCAGTATTTT. It codes for CASSPRQGSPDTQYF. The chain joins TRBV5-1 to TRBJ2-3; 8 bases agree with TRBD1. CDR3 length equals 15 residues. Germline V gene data show CDR1 as SGHRS and CDR2 as YFSETQ. Losses at the gene ends were 4 bases for V and 4 bases for J; bases not matched to a gene: 8.

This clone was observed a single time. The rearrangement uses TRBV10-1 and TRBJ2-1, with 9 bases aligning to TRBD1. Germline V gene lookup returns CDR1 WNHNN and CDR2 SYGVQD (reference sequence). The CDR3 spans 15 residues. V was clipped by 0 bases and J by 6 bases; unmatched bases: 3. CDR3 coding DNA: TGCGCCAGCAGTGAGTCGGGACAGGGTAGCAATGAGCAGTTCTTC. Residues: CASSESGQGSNEQFF.

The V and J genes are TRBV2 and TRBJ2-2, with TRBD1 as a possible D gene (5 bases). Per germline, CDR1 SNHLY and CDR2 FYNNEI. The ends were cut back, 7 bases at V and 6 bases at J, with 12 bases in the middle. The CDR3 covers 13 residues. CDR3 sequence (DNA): TGTGCCAGCAACCCCTCAGGGCCCGGGGAGCTGTTTTTT. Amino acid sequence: CASNPSGPGELFF.

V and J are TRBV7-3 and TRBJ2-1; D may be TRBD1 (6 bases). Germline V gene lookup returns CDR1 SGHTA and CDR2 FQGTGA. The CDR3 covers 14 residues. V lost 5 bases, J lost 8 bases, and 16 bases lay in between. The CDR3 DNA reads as TGTGCCAGCAGCGCCTACGGACAGACCGATGAGCAGTTCTTC. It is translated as CASSAYGQTDEQFF.

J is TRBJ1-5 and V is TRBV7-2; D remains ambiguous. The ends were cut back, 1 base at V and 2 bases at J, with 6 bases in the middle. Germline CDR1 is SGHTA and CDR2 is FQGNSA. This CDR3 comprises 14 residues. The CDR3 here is CASSLVPGNQPQHF. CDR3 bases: TGTGCCAGCAGCTTAGTCCCGGGCAATCAGCCCCAGCATTTT.

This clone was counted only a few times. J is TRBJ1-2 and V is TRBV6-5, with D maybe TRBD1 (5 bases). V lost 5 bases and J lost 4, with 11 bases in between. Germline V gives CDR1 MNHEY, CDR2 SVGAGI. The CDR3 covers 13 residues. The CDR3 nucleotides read TGTGCCAGCAGTCCAGGGATCACCTATGGCTACACCTTC. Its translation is CASSPGITYGYTF.

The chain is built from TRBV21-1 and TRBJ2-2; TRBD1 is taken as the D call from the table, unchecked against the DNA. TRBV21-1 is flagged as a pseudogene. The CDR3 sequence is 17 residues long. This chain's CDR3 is CASSKEGRTANTGELFF. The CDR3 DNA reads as TGTGCCAGCAGCAAAGAGGGCCGGACAGCGAACACCGGGGAGCTGTTTTTT.

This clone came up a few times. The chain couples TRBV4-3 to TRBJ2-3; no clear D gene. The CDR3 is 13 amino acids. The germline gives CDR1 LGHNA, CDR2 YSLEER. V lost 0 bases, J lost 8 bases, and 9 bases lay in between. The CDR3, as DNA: TGCGCCAGCAGCCAAGATAAATCGAGTACGCAGTATTTT. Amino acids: CASSQDKSSTQYF.

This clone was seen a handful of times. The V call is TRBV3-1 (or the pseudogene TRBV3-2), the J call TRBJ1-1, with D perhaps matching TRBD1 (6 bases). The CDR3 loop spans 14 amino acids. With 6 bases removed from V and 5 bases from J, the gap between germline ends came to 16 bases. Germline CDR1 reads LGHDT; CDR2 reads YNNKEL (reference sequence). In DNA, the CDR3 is TGTGCCAGCAGTCAGGGGAGGGCGGGAACTGAAGCTTTCTTT. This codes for CASSQGRAGTEAFF.

Here the CDR3 DNA reads TGCAGCGCTCCAGTCAATCCCACAGATACGCAGTATTTT. Its protein is CSAPVNPTDTQYF. This rearrangement joins TRBV29-1 to TRBJ2-3, with D uncertain. The CDR3 covers 13 residues. CDR1 is SQVTM, CDR2 ANQGSEA, per germline. The germline V and J ends were trimmed by 7 bases and 2 bases, with 13 bases remaining between them.

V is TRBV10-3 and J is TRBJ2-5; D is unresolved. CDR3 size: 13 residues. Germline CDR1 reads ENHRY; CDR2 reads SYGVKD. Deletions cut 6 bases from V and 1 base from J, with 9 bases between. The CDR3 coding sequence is TGTGCCATCAGGGGTACAATCCAAGAGACCCAGTACTTC. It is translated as CAIRGTIQETQYF.

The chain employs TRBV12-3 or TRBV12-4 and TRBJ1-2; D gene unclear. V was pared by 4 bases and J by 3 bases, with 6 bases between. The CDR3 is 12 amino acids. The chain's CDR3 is CASSSQHYGYTF. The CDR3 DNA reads TGTGCCAGCAGTTCCCAGCACTATGGCTACACCTTC.